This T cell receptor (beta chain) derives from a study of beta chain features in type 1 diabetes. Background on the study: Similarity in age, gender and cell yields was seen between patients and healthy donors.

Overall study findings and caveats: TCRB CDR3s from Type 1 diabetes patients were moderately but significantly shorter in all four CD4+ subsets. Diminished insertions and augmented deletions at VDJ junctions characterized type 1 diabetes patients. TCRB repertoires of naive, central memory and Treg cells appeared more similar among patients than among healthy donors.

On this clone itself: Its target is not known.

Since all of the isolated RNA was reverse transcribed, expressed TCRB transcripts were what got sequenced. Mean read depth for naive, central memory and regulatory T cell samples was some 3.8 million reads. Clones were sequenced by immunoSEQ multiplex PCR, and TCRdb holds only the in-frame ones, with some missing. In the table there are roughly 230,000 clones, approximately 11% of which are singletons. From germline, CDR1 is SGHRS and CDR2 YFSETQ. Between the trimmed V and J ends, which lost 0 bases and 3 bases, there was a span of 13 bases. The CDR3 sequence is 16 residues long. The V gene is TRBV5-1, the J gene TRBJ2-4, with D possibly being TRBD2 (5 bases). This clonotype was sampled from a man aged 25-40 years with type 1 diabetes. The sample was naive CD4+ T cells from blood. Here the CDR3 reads CASSLGTTRDKNIQYF. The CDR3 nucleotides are TGCGCCAGCAGCTTGGGTACCACTAGGGACAAAAACATTCAGTACTTC.